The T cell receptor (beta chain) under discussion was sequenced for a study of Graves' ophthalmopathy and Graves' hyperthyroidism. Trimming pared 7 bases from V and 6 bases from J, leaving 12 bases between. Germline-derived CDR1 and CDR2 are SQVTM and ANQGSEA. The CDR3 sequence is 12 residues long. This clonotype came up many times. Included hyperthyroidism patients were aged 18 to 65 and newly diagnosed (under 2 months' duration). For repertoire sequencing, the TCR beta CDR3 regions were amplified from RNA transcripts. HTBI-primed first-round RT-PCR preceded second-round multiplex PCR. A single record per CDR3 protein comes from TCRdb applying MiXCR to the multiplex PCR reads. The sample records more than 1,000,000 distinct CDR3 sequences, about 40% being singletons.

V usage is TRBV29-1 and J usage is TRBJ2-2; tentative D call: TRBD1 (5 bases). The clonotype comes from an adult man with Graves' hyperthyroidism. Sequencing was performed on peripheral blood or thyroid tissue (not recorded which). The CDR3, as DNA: TGCAGCGGAGCAGGGTGGGCCGGGGAGCTGTTTTTT. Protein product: CSGAGWAGELFF.